A single sample gave rise to the 3 T cell receptor beta chains below, sequenced in a study of blood T cell repertoires in COVID-19. The data were produced by immunoSEQ multiplex PCR, yet TCRdb's version contains in-frame clones alone and is incomplete. The table shows 350,000 to 450,000 clones, with about 90% occurring only once. Sequencing was carried out using peripheral blood. Receptors originate from a man aged 40-55 years with acute or convalescent COVID-19.

The rearrangement joins TRBV24-1 to TRBJ1-5; 9 bases are shared with TRBD1. V gave up 3 bases and J gave up 2 bases; unmatched junction bases: 16. Germline assignment: CDR1 KGHDR and CDR2 SFDVKD. The length of the CDR3 is 20 residues. The CDR3 reads CATSDLFRDRVDYGNQPQHF. The CDR3 region has the DNA TGTGCCACCAGTGATCTCTTCCGGGACAGGGTTGATTACGGCAATCAGCCCCAGCATTTT.

Only one count was recorded for this clone. The chain employs TRBV4-3 and TRBJ1-6, with D perhaps TRBD1 (5 bases). V was shortened by 0 bases and J by 14 bases, with 17 bases between the two germline ends. In germline, CDR1 is LGHNA, CDR2 YSLEER. The CDR3 is made up of 15 amino acids. The CDR3 spells CASSQDKGQGNALHF. In DNA, the CDR3 is TGCGCCAGCAGCCAAGATAAGGGTCAGGGCAATGCCCTCCACTTT.

The chain carries TRBV27 and TRBJ2-2; 8 positions match TRBD2. Losses at the gene ends were 4 bases for V and 5 bases for J; bases not matched to a gene: 9. This CDR3 has 16 residues. Germline V gives CDR1 MNHEY, CDR2 SMNVEV (reference sequence). CDR3 protein: CASSYYSGRGTGELFF. In DNA form, the CDR3 reads TGTGCCAGCAGTTACTACAGCGGGAGAGGTACCGGGGAGCTGTTTTTT.